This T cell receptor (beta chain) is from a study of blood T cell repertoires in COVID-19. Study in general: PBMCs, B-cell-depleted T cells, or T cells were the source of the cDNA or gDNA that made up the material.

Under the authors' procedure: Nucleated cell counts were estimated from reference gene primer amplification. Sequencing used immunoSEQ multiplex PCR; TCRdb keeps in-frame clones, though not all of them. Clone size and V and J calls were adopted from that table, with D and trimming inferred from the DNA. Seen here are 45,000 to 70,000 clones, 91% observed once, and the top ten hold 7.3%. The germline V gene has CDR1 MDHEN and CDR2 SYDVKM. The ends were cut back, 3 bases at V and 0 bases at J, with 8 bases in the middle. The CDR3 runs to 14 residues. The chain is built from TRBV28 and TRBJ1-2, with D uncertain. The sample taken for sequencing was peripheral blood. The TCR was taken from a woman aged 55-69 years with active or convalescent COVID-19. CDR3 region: CASSLVATNYGYTF. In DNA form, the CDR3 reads TGTGCCAGCAGTTTGGTTGCGACTAACTATGGCTACACCTTC.